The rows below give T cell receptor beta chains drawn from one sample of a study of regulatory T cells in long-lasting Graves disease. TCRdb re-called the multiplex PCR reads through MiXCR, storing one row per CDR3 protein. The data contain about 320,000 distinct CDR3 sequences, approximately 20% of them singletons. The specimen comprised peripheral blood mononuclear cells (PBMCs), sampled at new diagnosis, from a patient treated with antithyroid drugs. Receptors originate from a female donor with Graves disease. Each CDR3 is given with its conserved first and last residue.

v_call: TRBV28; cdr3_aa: CASRRRPNTEAFF
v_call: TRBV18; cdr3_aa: CASTQGARTEAFF
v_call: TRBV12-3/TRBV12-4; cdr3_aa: CASSPISHQETQYF
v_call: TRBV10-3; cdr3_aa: CATTTGPTLSSYNEQFF
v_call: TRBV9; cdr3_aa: CASRPGAGGPGELFF
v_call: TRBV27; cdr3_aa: CASSSSALALYEQYF
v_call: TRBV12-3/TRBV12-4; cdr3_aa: CASSPGLAGVGETQYF
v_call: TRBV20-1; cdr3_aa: CSARGSQYEQYF
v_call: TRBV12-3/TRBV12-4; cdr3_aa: CASSPTQGAGETQYF
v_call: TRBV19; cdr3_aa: CASSGEGQGARVAFF
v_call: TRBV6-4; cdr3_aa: CASSVAEGAGNQPQHF
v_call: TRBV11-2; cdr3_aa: CASSSRLAGLLSYEQYF
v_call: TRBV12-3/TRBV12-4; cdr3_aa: CASSLHQGGSKETQYF
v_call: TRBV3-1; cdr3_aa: CASSWQQETQYF
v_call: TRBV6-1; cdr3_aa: CASSNQYRGERAKNIQYF
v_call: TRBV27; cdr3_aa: CASSPRRMLSYEQYF
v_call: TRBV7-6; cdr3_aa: CASSAPGHSTDTQYF
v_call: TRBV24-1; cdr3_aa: CATSAMGEGTTGELFF
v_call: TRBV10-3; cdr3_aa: CAISLSTLSCNEQFF
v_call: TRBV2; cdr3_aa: CASSAFAGGPGETQYF
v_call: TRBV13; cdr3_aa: CASSLSSGRDTGELFF
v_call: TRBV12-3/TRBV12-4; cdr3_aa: CASSDRDTTYNEQFF
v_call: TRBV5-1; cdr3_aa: CASTRDQGSHEQYF
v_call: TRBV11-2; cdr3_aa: CASSLPGMTYGYTF
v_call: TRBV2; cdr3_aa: CASRGDISYGYTF
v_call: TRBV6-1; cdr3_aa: CASRGGREGPSYEQYF
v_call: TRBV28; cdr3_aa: CASRTLAGASYNEQFF
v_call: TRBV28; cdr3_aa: CASMWEGYGYTF
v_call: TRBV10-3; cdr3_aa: CAISESGATSYEQYF
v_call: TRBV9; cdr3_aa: CASSVGLAVNSYEQYF
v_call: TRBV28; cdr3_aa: CASSSYRDNEQYF
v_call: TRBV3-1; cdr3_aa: CASRSSLGEKADTQYF
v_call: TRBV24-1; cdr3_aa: CATGTHDGTDTQYF
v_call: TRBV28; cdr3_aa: CAIGAYSEQYF
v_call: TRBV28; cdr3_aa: CASSPLQGVF
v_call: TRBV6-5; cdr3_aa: CASSSKVGNQPQHF
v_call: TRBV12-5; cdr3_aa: CASGPTGASYNEQFF
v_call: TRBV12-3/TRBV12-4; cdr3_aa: CASSLGDSGYNEQFF
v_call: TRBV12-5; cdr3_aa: CASGLAGTGGRYNEQFF
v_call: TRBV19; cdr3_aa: CANPMGSTLHFYEQYF
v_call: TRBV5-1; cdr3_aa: CASSLVGTPTDTQYF
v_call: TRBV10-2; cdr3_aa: CASSGEQREGRLEQYF
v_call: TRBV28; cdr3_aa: CASSFRTSARALRGELFF
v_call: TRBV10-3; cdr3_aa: CATGTSVNQPQHF
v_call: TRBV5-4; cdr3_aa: CASSLGWREGRYEQFF
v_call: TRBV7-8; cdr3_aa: CASETSFNRALETQYF
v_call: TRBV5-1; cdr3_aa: CASSYGTSGRGTGELFF
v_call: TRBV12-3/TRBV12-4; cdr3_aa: CASSLGGDYSNQPQHF
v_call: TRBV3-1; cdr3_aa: CASSPSGRDTGELFF